These 16 T cell receptor beta chains were all obtained from the same sample, sequenced in a study of blood T cell repertoires in COVID-19. Sequencing was performed with immunoSEQ multiplex PCR; in TCRdb, only in-frame clones are kept and a portion is missing. The sample lists about 200,000 clones, 80% to 90% occurring once. Sequencing input: PBMCs or T cells enriched from blood (not recorded which). These receptors came from a woman aged 40 to 55 with acute COVID-19.

This sequence joins TRBV15 and TRBJ2-1; D call uncertain. The germline gives CDR1 LNHNV, CDR2 YYDKDF (reference sequence). Trimming took 1 base from V and 4 from J, leaving 11 bases between them. This CDR3 region has 15 residues. The chain's CDR3 is CATSRAGLGYNEQFF. DNA of the CDR3: TGTGCCACCAGCAGAGCGGGTCTTGGGTACAATGAGCAGTTCTTC.

This chain uses TRBV4-3 with TRBJ1-1, with TRBD1 as a possible D gene (6 bases). The CDR3 runs 16 residues. The germline V gene has CDR1 LGHNA and CDR2 YSLEER. The V end was cut by 5 bases, the J end by 1 base, with 17 bases between. DNA of the CDR3: TGCGCCAGCAGCTTTTCTCCGGGACAAACGAACACTGAAGCTTTCTTT. Protein sequence: CASSFSPGQTNTEAFF.

This clone was seen more than once but under ten times. The chain is built from TRBV7-6 and TRBJ2-1, with 8 bases aligning to TRBD1. The germline CDR1 and CDR2 sequences are SGHVS and FNYEAQ. The CDR3 is 16 residues long. The ends lost 5 bases at V and 7 bases at J; junction bases unmatched: 13. The CDR3, as DNA: TGTGCCAGCAGCGCACAACAGGGGGGCGCCAAGAATGAGCAGTTCTTC. This codes for CASSAQQGGAKNEQFF.

The rearrangement uses TRBV28 and TRBJ2-1, with TRBD2 matching 13 bases. This CDR3 has 16 amino acids. Germline V lookup: CDR1 MDHEN, CDR2 SYDVKM. J lost 5 bases, V lost 3 bases, and 4 bases had no gene match. The chain's CDR3 is CASSFGTSGKDNEQFF. The CDR3 nucleotides are TGTGCCAGCAGTTTCGGGACTAGCGGGAAGGACAATGAGCAGTTCTTC.

This rearrangement joins TRBV2 to TRBJ2-7; 9 bases agree with TRBD2. CDR1 and CDR2 from the germline V gene are SNHLY and FYNNEI. The CDR3 has 13 residues. J was trimmed by 5 bases and V by 10 bases; bases with no gene match: 9. In nucleotides, the CDR3 is TGTGCCACACAGCGGGAGGCCTTACACGAGCAGTACTTC. It is translated as CATQREALHEQYF.

This clone was observed a single time. The CDR3 nucleotides read TGTGCCAGCACCAAGGGGGTGGCAGGAAACATTCAGTACTTC. It is translated as CASTKGVAGNIQYF. The genes are TRBV5-5 and TRBJ2-4; D possibly corresponds to TRBD1 (6 bases). Germline values: CDR1 SGHKS, CDR2 YYEKEE (reference sequence). Between the trimmed V and J ends, which lost 6 bases and 6 bases, there was a span of 16 bases. CDR3 size: 14 residues.

The V call is TRBV7-3, the J call TRBJ1-1; D remains ambiguous. V gave up 5 bases and J gave up 0 bases, with 7 bases separating them. This CDR3 has 13 residues. Per the germline V gene, CDR1 is SGHTA and CDR2 is FQGTGA. The CDR3 sequence: CASSRNMNTEAFF. The CDR3 DNA reads as TGTGCCAGCAGCCGAAACATGAACACTGAAGCTTTCTTT. Filled out from reference TRBV7-3 and TRBJ1-1, the complete variable domain reads GAGVSQTPSNKVTEKGKYVELRCDPISGHTALYWYRQSLGQGPEFLIYFQGTGAADDSGLPNDRFFAVRPEGSVSTLKIQRTERGDSAVYLCASSRNMNTEAFFGQGTRLTVV.

This clone was counted a single time. V usage is TRBV11-2 and J usage is TRBJ2-2; maybe TRBD1 (5 bases). Deletions cut 1 base from V and 7 bases from J, with 13 bases between. The germline V gene encodes CDR1 SGHAT and CDR2 FQNNGV. This CDR3 spans 15 amino acids. Written as DNA, the CDR3 is TGTGCCAGCAGCTTAGTTAGTAGGGGAAACGGGGAGCTGTTTTTT. It translates to CASSLVSRGNGELFF.

This chain connects TRBV6-2 or TRBV6-3 to TRBJ2-1; no firm D call. This CDR3 has 12 residues. From germline, CDR1 is MNHEY and CDR2 SVGEGT. V dropped 2 bases and J dropped 6 bases, with 5 bases sitting between them. CDR3 in amino acids: CASSYPSNEQFF. CDR3 bases: TGTGCCAGCAGTTACCCCTCCAATGAGCAGTTCTTC.

The chain employs TRBV7-2 and TRBJ1-1; D is unresolved. This CDR3 spans 13 amino acids. CDR1 is SGHTA and CDR2 is FQGNSA in the germline V gene. With 2 bases removed from V and 6 bases from J, the gap between germline ends came to 10 bases. Written as DNA, the CDR3 is TGTGCCAGCAGCTTATCCCGGTTGGCTGAAGCTTTCTTT. Residues: CASSLSRLAEAFF.

The chain employs TRBV5-1 and TRBJ2-3, with a possible D match to TRBD2 (6 bases). The CDR3 is 16 amino acids. Germline V gene data show CDR1 as SGHRS and CDR2 as YFSETQ. V lost 1 base and J 2 bases, leaving 14 bases between the germline ends. The CDR3: CASSLFGGVPTDTQYF. In DNA form, the CDR3 reads TGCGCCAGCAGCTTGTTCGGCGGGGTACCCACAGATACGCAGTATTTT.

V usage is TRBV5-8 and J usage is TRBJ1-6; D is undetermined. The CDR3 consists of 15 residues. CDR1 and CDR2 from the germline V gene are SGHTS and YDEGEE. V was shortened by 1 base and J by 0 bases, with 5 bases between the two germline ends. CDR3 sequence: CASSLYNSYNSPLHF. The CDR3 DNA follows: TGTGCCAGCAGCTTGTACAACTCCTATAATTCACCCCTCCACTTT. Full variable domain (remainder filled in from reference TRBV5-8 and TRBJ1-6): EAGVTQSPTHLIKTRGQQATLRCSPISGHTSVYWYQQALGLGLQFLLWYDEGEERNRGNFPPRFSGRQFPNYSSELNVNALELEDSALYLCASSLYNSYNSPLHFGNGTRLTVT.

J is TRBJ2-1 and V is TRBV11-3; no definite D call. The CDR3 loop spans 14 amino acids. V was pared by 4 bases and J by 1 base, with 8 bases between. Germline CDR1 SGHNT, CDR2 YENEEA. The CDR3 reads CASSSARSYNEQFF. CDR3 DNA sequence: TGTGCCAGCAGCTCAGCCAGGTCCTACAATGAGCAGTTCTTC.

The gene calls are TRBV29-1 and TRBJ2-2; 8 bases are shared with TRBD1. Per the germline V gene, CDR1 is SQVTM and CDR2 is ANQGSEA. Trimming removed 7 bases from V and 4 bases from J; junction bases left unmatched: 5. The CDR3 runs 13 residues. The CDR3 reads CSGRDRTTGELFF. CDR3 coding DNA: TGCAGCGGCCGGGACAGGACCACCGGGGAGCTGTTTTTT.

This sequence joins TRBV5-8 and TRBJ1-5; the match to TRBD1 covers 7 bases. Germline-derived CDR1 and CDR2 are SGHTS and YDEGEE. The J segment lost 5 bases and the V segment lost 4 bases, leaving 9 bases of the junction unmatched. The length of the CDR3 is 15 residues. This chain's CDR3 is CASSPLQGVDQPQHF. The CDR3, as DNA: TGTGCCAGCAGCCCCCTCCAGGGGGTGGATCAGCCCCAGCATTTT.

The rearrangement links TRBV19 to TRBJ2-3; 8 bases match TRBD1. V was clipped by 7 bases and J by 0 bases; unmatched bases: 9. Germline V gene lookup returns CDR1 LNHDA and CDR2 SQIVND (reference sequence). There are 16 residues in the CDR3. The CDR3 bases are TGTGCCAGTACCCCCTTTGACAGGGGCAGCACAGATACGCAGTATTTT. Translated: CASTPFDRGSTDTQYF. The variable domain in full, with the rest retrieved from reference TRBV19 and TRBJ2-3, is DGGITQSPKYLFRKEGQNVTLSCEQNLNHDAMYWYRQDPGQGLRLIYYSQIVNDFQKGDIAEGYSVSREKKESFPLTVTSAQKNPTAFYLCASTPFDRGSTDTQYFGPGTRLTVL.